These T cell receptor beta chains were read from a single sample in a study of somatic mutations in cytotoxic T cells in rheumatoid arthritis. TCRdb's copy holds only in-frame clones and misses some; the assay was immunoSEQ multiplex PCR. The sample holds over 15,000 clones, approximately 87% seen once. The sequenced sample consisted of CD8+ T cells sorted from blood. The receptor set was obtained from a man in his forties in good health. CDR3s include the opening cysteine and the closing phenylalanine or tryptophan. The order of the fields is D gene, J gene, CDR3 length, V gene, clone size, CDR3 protein, CDR3 DNA. The D gene is left open where the match is weak. Where a row states a size, it is once, few, many or the class of an expanded clone; other rows omit it.

D gene: TRBD2; J gene: TRBJ2-3; CDR3 length: 16; V gene: TRBV5-1; clone size: .; CDR3 protein: CASSWAGLAVGDTQYF; CDR3 DNA: TGCGCCAGCAGCTGGGCGGGACTAGCGGTAGGAGATACGCAGTATTTT
D gene: .; J gene: TRBJ1-1; CDR3 length: 15; V gene: TRBV7-6; clone size: .; CDR3 protein: CASSLLGGGNTEAFF; CDR3 DNA: TGTGCCAGCAGCTTATTGGGAGGGGGGAACACTGAAGCTTTCTTT
D gene: .; J gene: TRBJ1-4; CDR3 length: 16; V gene: TRBV11-2; clone size: .; CDR3 protein: CASSSQTGGAGEKLFF; CDR3 DNA: TGTGCCAGCAGCTCCCAAACGGGGGGGGCGGGTGAAAAACTGTTTTTT
D gene: .; J gene: TRBJ2-2; CDR3 length: 15; V gene: TRBV19; clone size: few; CDR3 protein: CASSTLPGPAGELFF; CDR3 DNA: TGTGCCAGTAGTACCCTCCCCGGGCCGGCCGGGGAGCTGTTTTTT
D gene: .; J gene: TRBJ2-7; CDR3 length: 13; V gene: TRBV27; clone size: .; CDR3 protein: CASSLSGDYEQYF; CDR3 DNA: TGTGCCAGCAGTTTATCGGGAGACTACGAGCAGTACTTC
D gene: TRBD2; J gene: TRBJ2-7; CDR3 length: 15; V gene: TRBV28; clone size: .; CDR3 protein: CASSLRLAGFYEQYF; CDR3 DNA: TGTGCCAGCAGTTTGAGACTAGCGGGGTTCTACGAGCAGTACTTC
D gene: TRBD1; J gene: TRBJ1-1; CDR3 length: 12; V gene: TRBV19; clone size: .; CDR3 protein: CASSRGVTEAFF; CDR3 DNA: TGTGCCAGCTCCAGGGGGGTCACTGAAGCTTTCTTT
D gene: .; J gene: TRBJ2-2; CDR3 length: 13; V gene: TRBV6-6; clone size: .; CDR3 protein: CASSSLHTGELFF; CDR3 DNA: TGTGCCAGCAGTTCACTCCACACCGGGGAGCTGTTTTTT
D gene: .; J gene: TRBJ1-5; CDR3 length: 14; V gene: TRBV6-5; clone size: .; CDR3 protein: CASSHQGINQPQHF; CDR3 DNA: TGTGCCAGCAGTCATCAGGGGATTAATCAGCCCCAGCATTTT
D gene: .; J gene: TRBJ1-1; CDR3 length: 12; V gene: TRBV5-1; clone size: .; CDR3 protein: CASSGGRTEAFF; CDR3 DNA: TGCGCCAGCAGCGGGGGGAGGACTGAAGCTTTCTTT
D gene: .; J gene: TRBJ2-3; CDR3 length: 16; V gene: TRBV27; clone size: .; CDR3 protein: CASSQLLREGTDTQYF; CDR3 DNA: TGTGCCAGCAGCCAGCTTTTGAGGGAGGGCACAGATACGCAGTATTTT
D gene: TRBD1; J gene: TRBJ2-2; CDR3 length: 16; V gene: TRBV11-2; clone size: .; CDR3 protein: CASSSWTGESTGELFF; CDR3 DNA: TGTGCCAGCAGCTCTTGGACAGGGGAGAGCACCGGGGAGCTGTTTTTT
D gene: .; J gene: TRBJ2-3; CDR3 length: 16; V gene: TRBV27; clone size: .; CDR3 protein: CASSPTGPEGTDTQYF; CDR3 DNA: TGTGCCAGCAGTCCGACAGGACCCGAGGGAACAGATACGCAGTATTTT
D gene: .; J gene: TRBJ2-1; CDR3 length: 23; V gene: TRBV10-2; clone size: once; CDR3 protein: CASSESWYPGSPTLRLSYNEQFF; CDR3 DNA: TGCGCCAGCAGTGAGTCGTGGTACCCCGGTTCCCCGACTTTACGTCTCTCCTACAATGAGCAGTTCTTC
D gene: .; J gene: TRBJ2-7; CDR3 length: 12; V gene: TRBV6-5; clone size: .; CDR3 protein: CASSGRDGEQYF; CDR3 DNA: TGTGCCAGCAGTGGCCGGGACGGCGAGCAGTACTTC
D gene: TRBD1; J gene: TRBJ1-4; CDR3 length: 14; V gene: TRBV11-2; clone size: .; CDR3 protein: CASSSPGGYEKLFF; CDR3 DNA: TGTGCCAGCAGCTCACCAGGGGGGTACGAAAAACTGTTTTTT
D gene: TRBD2; J gene: TRBJ2-7; CDR3 length: 14; V gene: TRBV6-5; clone size: .; CDR3 protein: CASHPSGSLYEQYF; CDR3 DNA: TGTGCCAGCCACCCCAGCGGGAGTCTCTACGAGCAGTACTTC